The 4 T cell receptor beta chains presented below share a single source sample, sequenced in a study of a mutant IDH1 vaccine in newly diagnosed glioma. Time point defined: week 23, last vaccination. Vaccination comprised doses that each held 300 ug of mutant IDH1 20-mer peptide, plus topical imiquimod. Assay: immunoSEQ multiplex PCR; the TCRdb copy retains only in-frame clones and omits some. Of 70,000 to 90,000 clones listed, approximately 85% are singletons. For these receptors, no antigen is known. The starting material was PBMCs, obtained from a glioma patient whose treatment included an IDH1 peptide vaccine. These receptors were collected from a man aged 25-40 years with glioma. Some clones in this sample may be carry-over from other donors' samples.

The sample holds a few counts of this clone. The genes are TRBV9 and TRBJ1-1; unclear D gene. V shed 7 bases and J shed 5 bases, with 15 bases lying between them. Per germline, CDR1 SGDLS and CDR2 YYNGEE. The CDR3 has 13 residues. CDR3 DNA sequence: TGTGCCAGCCGAAAAACGACGAGGACTGAAGCTTTCTTT. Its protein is CASRKTTRTEAFF.

CDR3 in DNA: TGTGCCAGCAGCTTATTTGGGGGCGCAGGGCAGGGCATTCAGTACTTC. Protein product: CASSLFGGAGQGIQYF. The V call is TRBV7-2, the J call TRBJ2-4, with D possibly matching TRBD1 (6 bases). Germline CDR1 and CDR2: SGHTA and FQGNSA. This CDR3 is 16 amino acids long. Trimming left V 2 bases short and J 9 bases short, with 20 bases between.

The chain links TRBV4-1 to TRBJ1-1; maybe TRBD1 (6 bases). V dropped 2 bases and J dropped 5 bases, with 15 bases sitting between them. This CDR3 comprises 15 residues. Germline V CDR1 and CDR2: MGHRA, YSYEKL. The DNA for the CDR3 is TGCGCCAGCAGCCAACCGACAGGTCGTAGGACTGAAGCTTTCTTT. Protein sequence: CASSQPTGRRTEAFF.

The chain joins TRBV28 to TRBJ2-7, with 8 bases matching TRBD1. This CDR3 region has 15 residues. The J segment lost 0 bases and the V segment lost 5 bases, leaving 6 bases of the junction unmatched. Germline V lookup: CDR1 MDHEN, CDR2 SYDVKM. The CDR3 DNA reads TGTGCCAGCAGTGCTCCGGGACAGGCCTCCTACGAGCAGTACTTC. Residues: CASSAPGQASYEQYF.